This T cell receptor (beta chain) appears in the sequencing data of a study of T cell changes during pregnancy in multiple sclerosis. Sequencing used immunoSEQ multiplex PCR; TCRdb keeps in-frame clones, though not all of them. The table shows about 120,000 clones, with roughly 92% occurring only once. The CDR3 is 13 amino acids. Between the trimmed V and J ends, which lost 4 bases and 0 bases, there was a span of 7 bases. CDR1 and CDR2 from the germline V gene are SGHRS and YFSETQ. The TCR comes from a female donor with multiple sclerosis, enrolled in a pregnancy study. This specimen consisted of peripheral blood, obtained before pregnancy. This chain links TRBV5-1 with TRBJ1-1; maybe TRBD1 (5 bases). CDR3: CASSQGLNTEAFF. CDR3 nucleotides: TGCGCCAGCAGCCAGGGCCTGAACACTGAAGCTTTCTTT. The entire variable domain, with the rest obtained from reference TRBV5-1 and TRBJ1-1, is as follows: KAGVTQTPRYLIKTRGQQVTLSCSPISGHRSVSWYQQTPGQGLQFLFEYFSETQRNKGNFPGRFSGRQFSNSRSEMNVSTLELGDSALYLCASSQGLNTEAFFGQGTRLTVV.